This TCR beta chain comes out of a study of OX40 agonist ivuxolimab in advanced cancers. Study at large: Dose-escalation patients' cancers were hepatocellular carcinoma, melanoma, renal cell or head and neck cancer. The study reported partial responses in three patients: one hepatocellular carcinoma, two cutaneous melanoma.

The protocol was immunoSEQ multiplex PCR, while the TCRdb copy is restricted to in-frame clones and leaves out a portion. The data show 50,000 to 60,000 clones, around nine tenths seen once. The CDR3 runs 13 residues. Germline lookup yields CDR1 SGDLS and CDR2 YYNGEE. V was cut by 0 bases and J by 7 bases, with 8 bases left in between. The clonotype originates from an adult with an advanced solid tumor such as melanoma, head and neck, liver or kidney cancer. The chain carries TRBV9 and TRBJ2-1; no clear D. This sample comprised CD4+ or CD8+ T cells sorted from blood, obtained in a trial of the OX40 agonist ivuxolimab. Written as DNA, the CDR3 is TGTGCCAGCAGCGTAGGACCCGGGAATGAGCAGTTCTTC. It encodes CASSVGPGNEQFF.